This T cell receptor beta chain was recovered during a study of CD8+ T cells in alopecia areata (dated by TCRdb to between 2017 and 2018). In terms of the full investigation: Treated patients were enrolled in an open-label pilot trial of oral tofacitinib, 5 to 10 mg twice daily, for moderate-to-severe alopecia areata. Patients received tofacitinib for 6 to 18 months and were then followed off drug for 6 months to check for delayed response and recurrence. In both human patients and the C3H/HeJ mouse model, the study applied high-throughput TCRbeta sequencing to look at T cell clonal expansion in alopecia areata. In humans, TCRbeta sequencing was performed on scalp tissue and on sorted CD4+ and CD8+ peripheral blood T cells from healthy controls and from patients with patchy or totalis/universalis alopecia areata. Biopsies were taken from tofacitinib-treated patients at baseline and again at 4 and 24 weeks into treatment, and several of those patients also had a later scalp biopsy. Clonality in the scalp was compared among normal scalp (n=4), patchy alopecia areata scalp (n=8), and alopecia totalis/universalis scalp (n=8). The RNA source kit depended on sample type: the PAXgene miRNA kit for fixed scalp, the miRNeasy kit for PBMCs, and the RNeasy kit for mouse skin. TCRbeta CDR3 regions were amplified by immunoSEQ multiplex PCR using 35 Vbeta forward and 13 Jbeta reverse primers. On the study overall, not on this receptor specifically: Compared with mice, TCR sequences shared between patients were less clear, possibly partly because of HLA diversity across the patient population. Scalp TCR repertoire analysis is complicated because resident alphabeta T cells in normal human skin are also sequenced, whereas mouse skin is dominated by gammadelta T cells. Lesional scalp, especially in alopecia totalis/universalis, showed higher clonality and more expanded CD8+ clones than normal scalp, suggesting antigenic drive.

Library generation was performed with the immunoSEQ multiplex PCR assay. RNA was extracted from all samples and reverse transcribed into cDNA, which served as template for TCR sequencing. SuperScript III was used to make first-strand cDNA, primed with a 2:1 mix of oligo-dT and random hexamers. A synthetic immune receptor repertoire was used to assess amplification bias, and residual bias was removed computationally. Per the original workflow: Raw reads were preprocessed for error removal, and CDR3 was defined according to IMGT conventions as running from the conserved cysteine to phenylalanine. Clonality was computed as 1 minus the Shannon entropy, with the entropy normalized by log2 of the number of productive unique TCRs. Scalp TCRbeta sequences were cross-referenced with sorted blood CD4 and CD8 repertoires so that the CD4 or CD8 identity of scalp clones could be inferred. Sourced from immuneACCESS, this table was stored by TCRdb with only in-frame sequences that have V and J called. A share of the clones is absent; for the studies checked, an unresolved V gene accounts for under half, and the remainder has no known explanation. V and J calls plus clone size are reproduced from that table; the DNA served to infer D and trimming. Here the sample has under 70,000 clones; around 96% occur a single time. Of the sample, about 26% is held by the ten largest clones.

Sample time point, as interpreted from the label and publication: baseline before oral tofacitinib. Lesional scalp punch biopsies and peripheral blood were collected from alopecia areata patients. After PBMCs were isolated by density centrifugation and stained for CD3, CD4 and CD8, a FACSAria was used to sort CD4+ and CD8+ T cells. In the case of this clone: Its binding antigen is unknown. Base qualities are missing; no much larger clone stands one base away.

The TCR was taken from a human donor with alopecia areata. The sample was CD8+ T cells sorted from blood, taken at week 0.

The DNA sequence reads TGTGCCAGCAGCTTTAGAAGGAGCACAGATACGCAGTATTTT. Translated, it gives CASSFRRSTDTQYF. This chain joins TRBV7-8 to TRBJ2-3; the D gene assignment is ambiguous. Counted from cysteine to phenylalanine, this CDR3 has 14 amino acids. Only CDR3 DNA remains: 42 bases, in frame from the first base. V lost 3 bases and J lost 0 bases; the stretch between them is 7 bases long. CDR1 is given as SGHVS and CDR2 as FQNEAQ, both from the germline V gene.